This T cell receptor beta chain was sequenced for a study of blood T cell repertoires in COVID-19 (dated by TCRdb to 2018 to 2021). A note on the overall study: Collaborator samples came from the United States, Italy and Spain and covered acute and convalescent phases of COVID-19. Where available, HLA class I and class II types were obtained from metadata supplied by the sample provider rather than from assay-based typing. The prospective study material was composed of cDNA or gDNA derived from T cells, B-cell-depleted T cells, or PBMCs. Deeply sampled blood TCRbeta repertoires from subjects exposed to, actively infected with, or recovered from COVID-19 were included in the dataset. The repertoires were released in a freely available public database intended as a resource for research on the immune response to SARS-CoV-2. Nearly every sample came with metadata listing a de-identified subject ID, COVID-19 status, age in years and sex. The samples were drawn from two sources: the first 160 participants of the ongoing ImmuneRACE study, and fewer than 1,500 subjects contributed by 6 global collaborators.

About this clone itself: The clone's antigen remains unknown. Per-base quality was not reported, and no clone a single base away is much larger than it.

TCRbeta CDR3 regions were amplified from genomic DNA by means of the immunoSEQ Assay, a bias-controlled multiplex PCR. The published analysis was carried out like this. Nucleated cell counts per sample were estimated from amplification of reference gene primers within the assay. Sequence reads were collapsed and filtered to measure the absolute abundance of every unique TCRbeta CDR3 rearrangement. Productive Simpson clonality was computed per sample as the square root of Simpson's diversity index over productive rearrangements. What TCRdb holds here is the immuneACCESS table cut down to in-frame rearrangements. Part of the clones is not present; checked against another copy, under half of the missing clones reflect an unresolved V gene, and the others are unexplained. Clone size and V and J calls were adopted from that table, with D and trimming inferred from the DNA. A total of more than 300,000 clones appear in this sample, around 88% of them only once. In total, the top ten clones hold about 1.2% of the sample.

Each collaborating institution followed its own protocols to collect whole blood in K2EDTA tubes. For TCRbeta analysis, collaborator samples were shipped as frozen whole blood, as isolated PBMCs, or as DNA extracted from either sample type. Taken from cysteine to phenylalanine, the CDR3 has 14 residues. Only the CDR3 DNA stays, 42 bases, in frame from base 1. The germline V gene provides CDR1 ENHRY and CDR2 SYGVKD. V ends up 10 bases short and J 7 bases short, with an unmatched junction base count of 13. The paper's findings and limits, for the study overall: Clinical and demographic metadata were provided uncurated, with the amount varying by source and participant.

The chain employs TRBV10-3 and TRBJ1-2; TRBD1 lines up with 9 middle nucleotides. The sequenced material came from peripheral blood. This TCR came from a woman in her forties or fifties with acute or convalescent COVID-19. This receptor has the CDR3 CATADRTGEGGYTF. The sequenced DNA is TGTGCCACCGCCGATCGGACAGGGGAGGGTGGCTACACCTTC.